Below are 32 T cell receptor beta chains sequenced from a single sample in a study of cytomegalovirus exposure and HLA in healthy donors. Clones were sequenced by immunoSEQ multiplex PCR, and TCRdb holds only the in-frame ones, with some missing. Among approximately 230,000 clones listed, roughly 84% were seen once. The sample consisted of PBMCs. These TCRs come from a man aged 18-30 years in good health and CMV-seropositive.

The chain links TRBV30 to TRBJ1-4; 7 nucleotides match TRBD1. After removal of 0 bases from V and 0 bases from J, the junction contained 4 bases not matched to a gene. Germline assignment: CDR1 GTSNPN and CDR2 SVGIG (reference sequence). The CDR3 contains 16 residues. For the CDR3, the DNA is TGTGCCTGGAGTGTAGGGGACAGAACAACTAATGAAAAACTGTTTTTT. Amino acid sequence: CAWSVGDRTTNEKLFF.

This clone occurred once. This chain joins TRBV30 and TRBJ1-5; D remains unclear. The CDR3 has 15 residues. V dropped 0 bases and J dropped 9 bases, with 18 bases sitting between them. Germline CDR1 and CDR2: GTSNPN and SVGIG (reference sequence). DNA for the CDR3: TGTGCCTGGAGTGTACCGACCCGCCGGGCAGGGCCCCAGCATTTT. Amino acids: CAWSVPTRRAGPQHF.

The CDR3 reads CASSKVAGTYEQYF. DNA for the CDR3: TGTGCCAGCAGCAAGGTGGCAGGGACCTACGAGCAGTACTTC. V usage is TRBV27 and J usage is TRBJ2-7, with D perhaps TRBD1 (5 bases). Trimming left V 6 bases short and J 2 bases short, with 14 bases between. CDR1 is MNHEY and CDR2 is SMNVEV in the germline V gene (reference sequence). This CDR3 is built from 14 residues.

The chain is built from TRBV4-2 and TRBJ1-5; 9 positions agree with TRBD1. CDR3 length: 16 residues. J gave up 4 bases and V 1 base, and 5 bases lay outside the gene matches. Germline V gene lookup returns CDR1 LGHNA and CDR2 YNFKEQ. The CDR3 loop is CASSQAGTGINQPQHF. CDR3 nucleotide sequence: TGTGCCAGCAGCCAAGCCGGGACAGGGATTAATCAGCCCCAGCATTTT.

This clone was counted a few times. The chain has TRBV2 and TRBJ2-5, with TRBD2 matching over 9 bases. CDR3 length: 14 residues. Per germline, CDR1 SNHLY and CDR2 FYNNEI. Germline trimming cut 6 bases from V and 5 bases from J; bases unmatched to any gene: 7. Here the CDR3 DNA reads TGTGCCAGCAGGGGAGCGGGAGGCTGGGAGACCCAGTACTTC. Protein product: CASRGAGGWETQYF.

The genes are TRBV5-1 and TRBJ2-1; 8 nucleotides line up with TRBD2. The ends lost 4 bases at V and 1 base at J; junction bases unmatched: 4. The CDR3 consists of 15 residues. Looked up from germline, CDR1 is SGHRS and CDR2 is YFSETQ. This chain's CDR3 is CASSETSGSYNEQFF. DNA for the CDR3: TGCGCCAGCAGCGAAACTAGCGGATCCTACAATGAGCAGTTCTTC.

The chain employs TRBV6-6 and TRBJ1-1; D is perhaps TRBD1 (5 bases). This CDR3 has 16 amino acids. The V and J ends lost 6 bases and 5 bases respectively, with 22 bases between them. Germline-derived CDR1 and CDR2 are MNHNY and SVGAGI (reference sequence). CDR3 sequence (DNA): TGTGCCAGCAGCAAAGGAAGTTCGGGGGGTAGGACTGAAGCTTTCTTT. Protein sequence: CASSKGSSGGRTEAFF.

This clone was detected only a few times. The chain is built from TRBV10-2 and TRBJ1-1, with no clear D. The CDR3 has 13 residues. Germline values: CDR1 WSHSY, CDR2 SAAADI. Trimming left V 11 bases short and J 0 bases short, with 13 bases between. The CDR3 nucleotides read TGCGCCGTGGCGTCGGCTATGAACACTGAAGCTTTCTTT. Protein sequence: CAVASAMNTEAFF.

The gene calls are TRBV28 and TRBJ1-1, with D hard to call. This CDR3 has 14 amino acids. Germline lookup yields CDR1 MDHEN and CDR2 SYDVKM. V lost 6 bases to trimming and J lost 0 bases, with 11 bases between them. The CDR3 DNA sequence: TGTGCCAGCAGGAGCCCCGGTTTGAACACTGAAGCTTTCTTT. Translation gives CASRSPGLNTEAFF.

V and J are TRBV6-1 and TRBJ1-5; 7 nucleotides match TRBD1. CDR3 length: 13 amino acids. Germline V lookup: CDR1 MNHNS, CDR2 SASEGT. V was clipped by 4 bases and J by 16 bases; unmatched bases: 13. The CDR3 region has the DNA TGTGCCAGCAGTGCAACTACAGGGGTGTATCAACATTTT. Translated: CASSATTGVYQHF.

The CDR3, as DNA: TGTGCCTGGAGTCTACTAGCGGGAATCAATGAGCAGTTCTTC. It is translated as CAWSLLAGINEQFF. The chain carries TRBV30 and TRBJ2-1, with 10 bases fitting TRBD2. This CDR3 has 14 residues. The junction had 4 bases not matched to a gene; V was cut back by 2 bases and J by 6 bases. Germline V gives CDR1 GTSNPN, CDR2 SVGIG (reference sequence).

There are a few counts of this clone. The chain recombines TRBV5-5 with TRBJ2-3; TRBD2 matches at 9 bases. After removal of 1 base from V and 6 bases from J, the junction contained 9 bases not matched to a gene. Per germline, CDR1 SGHKS and CDR2 YYEKEE (reference sequence). The CDR3 length is 16 residues. As DNA, the CDR3 is TGTGCCAGCAGCTTGCGGGCTAGCGGGATCGGGGATACGCAGTATTTT. Its protein product is CASSLRASGIGDTQYF.

The chain carries TRBV13 and TRBJ2-7; D not resolved. The CDR3 is made up of 13 amino acids. Germline CDR1 and CDR2: PRHDT and FYEKMQ (reference sequence). Trimming shortened V by 0 bases and J by 0 bases, and 3 bases separated the two germline ends. The CDR3 DNA is TGTGCCAGCAGCTTAGGACCCTCCTACGAGCAGTACTTC. Translation: CASSLGPSYEQYF.

The chain is built from TRBV6-5 and TRBJ2-2; a possible D gene is TRBD2 (6 bases). Per germline, CDR1 MNHEY and CDR2 SVGAGI. The V end was cut by 6 bases, the J end by 5 bases, with 13 bases between. This CDR3 contains 14 residues. The CDR3 region has the DNA TGTGCCAGCAGGGGGACTCTAACTACCGGGGAGCTGTTTTTT. Residues: CASRGTLTTGELFF.

This rearrangement joins TRBV10-2 to TRBJ1-2; D unclear. Per the germline V gene, CDR1 is WSHSY and CDR2 is SAAADI. Trimming took 2 bases from V and 4 from J, leaving 5 bases between them. There are 12 residues in the CDR3. CDR3 in DNA: TGCGCCAGCAGTGAGGTCCTCTATGGCTACACCTTC. This codes for CASSEVLYGYTF.

The chain employs TRBV5-1 and TRBJ2-2; 12 bases match TRBD2. This CDR3 is 16 amino acids long. V shed 2 bases, J shed 7 bases, and the junction held 6 bases outside the gene matches. In germline, CDR1 is SGHRS, CDR2 YFSETQ. The CDR3: CASSFRLAGVFGELFF. The CDR3 bases are TGCGCCAGCAGCTTCCGACTAGCGGGAGTCTTCGGGGAGCTGTTTTTT. Using reference TRBV5-1 and TRBJ2-2 for the parts outside the CDR3, the full variable domain is KAGVTQTPRYLIKTRGQQVTLSCSPISGHRSVSWYQQTPGQGLQFLFEYFSETQRNKGNFPGRFSGRQFSNSRSEMNVSTLELGDSALYLCASSFRLAGVFGELFFGEGSRLTVL.

Written as DNA, the CDR3 is TGTGCCAGCAGATCAGGGATGGCCGGCTACACCTTC. Protein product: CASRSGMAGYTF. The rearrangement links TRBV6-1 to TRBJ1-2; maybe TRBD1 (5 bases). The germline gives CDR1 MNHNS, CDR2 SASEGT. The CDR3 has 12 residues. Trimming stripped 6 bases from V and 8 bases from J, with 13 bases between.

This clone was detected only once. The CDR3 nucleotides are TGTGCCAGCAGCGAAGGTACGGGACTGGCGGGGGAGACCCAGTACTTC. It encodes CASSEGTGLAGETQYF. The gene calls are TRBV7-6 and TRBJ2-5, with D possibly TRBD2 on 6 matching bases. V was pared by 5 bases and J by 5 bases, with 21 bases between. Germline V gene lookup returns CDR1 SGHVS and CDR2 FNYEAQ. The CDR3 has 16 residues.

The chain is built from TRBV29-1 and TRBJ2-7, with D possibly being TRBD1 (5 bases). V lost 4 bases to trimming and J lost 3 bases, with 7 bases between them. The CDR3 runs 11 residues. Germline-derived CDR1 and CDR2 are SQVTM and ANQGSEA. The CDR3: CSVVQGYEQYF. CDR3 nucleotide sequence: TGCAGCGTTGTTCAGGGCTACGAGCAGTACTTC.

V is TRBV5-1 and J is TRBJ1-2; TRBD1 aligns across 7 bases. V lost 3 bases to trimming and J lost 3 bases; unmatched junction nucleotides: 2. There are 13 residues in the CDR3. Germline CDR1 and CDR2: SGHRS and YFSETQ. CDR3: CASSSTGDYGYTF. The CDR3 DNA is TGCGCCAGCAGCTCCACAGGGGACTATGGCTACACCTTC.

The rearrangement links TRBV5-4 to TRBJ1-2, with 8 bases aligning to TRBD1. J gave up 4 bases and V 0 bases, and 8 bases lay outside the gene matches. From germline, CDR1 is SGHNT and CDR2 YYREEE (reference sequence). This CDR3 has 16 residues. CDR3 amino acids: CASSLARDRFTYGYTF. The CDR3 nucleotides are TGTGCCAGCAGCTTGGCCCGGGACAGGTTTACCTATGGCTACACCTTC. The whole variable domain, remainder taken from reference TRBV5-4 and TRBJ1-2, is ETGVTQSPTHLIKTRGQQVTLRCSSQSGHNTVSWYQQALGQGPQFIFQYYREEENGRGNFPPRFSGLQFPNYSSELNVNALELDDSALYLCASSLARDRFTYGYTFGSGTRLTVV.

On this clone itself: Other DNA sequences in the same sample also yield this CDR3. This chain links TRBV11-2 with TRBJ2-7; D is undetermined. CDR1 and CDR2 from the germline V gene are SGHAT and FQNNGV. Trimming cost V 1 base and J 2 bases, with 6 bases left between them. This CDR3 comprises 13 residues. In DNA form, the CDR3 reads TGTGCCAGCAGCTTAGGCCTTACCTACGAGCAGTACTTC. It translates to CASSLGLTYEQYF.

The chain combines TRBV30 with TRBJ1-2; D is undetermined. The CDR3 runs to 13 residues. Trimming removed 4 bases at V and 0 bases at J, with 9 bases between. Per the germline V gene, CDR1 is GTSNPN and CDR2 is SVGIG (reference sequence). The chain's CDR3 is CAWTPGTNYGYTF. CDR3 coding DNA: TGTGCCTGGACCCCGGGGACTAACTATGGCTACACCTTC.

The chain couples TRBV4-3 to TRBJ1-3, with TRBD1 matching 7 bases. This CDR3 has 15 amino acids. V dropped 0 bases and J dropped 4; count of bases not matched to a gene: 3. Germline CDR1 is LGHNA and CDR2 is YSLEER. Here the CDR3 reads CASSQDDRAGNTIYF. In DNA, the CDR3 is TGCGCCAGCAGCCAAGACGACAGGGCAGGAAACACCATATATTTT.

The chain carries TRBV10-3 and TRBJ2-7, with D hard to call. Trimming removed 5 bases at V and 7 bases at J, with 18 bases between. The CDR3 is 14 residues long. From germline, CDR1 is ENHRY and CDR2 SYGVKD. CDR3 DNA: TGTGCCATCAGTCCGGGTCGGCTCGTGGATGAGCAGTACTTC. Encoded protein: CAISPGRLVDEQYF.

The genes are TRBV2 and TRBJ1-2; TRBD1 is a possible D gene (5 bases). This CDR3 contains 15 residues. The germline V and J ends were trimmed by 2 bases and 4 bases, with 14 bases remaining between them. The germline CDR1 and CDR2 sequences are SNHLY and FYNNEI. The CDR3, as DNA: TGTGCCAGCAGTGAAACGGGGCGCGAATCCTATGGCTACACCTTC. As protein: CASSETGRESYGYTF.

This chain joins TRBV19 and TRBJ2-1, with 7 bases aligning to TRBD2. Germline V lookup: CDR1 LNHDA, CDR2 SQIVND (reference sequence). After removal of 9 bases from V and 6 bases from J, the junction contained 8 bases not matched to a gene. The CDR3 loop spans 13 amino acids. The CDR3: CASRSSGVNEQFF. The CDR3, as DNA: TGTGCCAGCCGATCGAGCGGGGTCAATGAGCAGTTCTTC.

V and J are TRBV7-8 and TRBJ2-1; D is undetermined. V was trimmed by 5 bases and J by 0 bases, leaving 11 bases between them. The CDR3 is 15 residues long. CDR1 and CDR2 from the germline V gene are SGHVS and FQNEAQ. This chain's CDR3 is CASSPLSRSYNEQFF. The DNA for the CDR3 is TGTGCCAGCAGCCCACTTTCACGCTCCTACAATGAGCAGTTCTTC.

V is TRBV7-9 and J is TRBJ1-1, with D perhaps TRBD1 (5 bases). V lost 6 bases and J lost 2, with 13 bases in between. Germline-derived CDR1 and CDR2 are SEHNR and FQNEAQ (reference sequence). This CDR3 has 14 residues. The CDR3 sequence is CASRPGRVNTEAFF. The CDR3 bases are TGTGCCAGCAGGCCGGGACGTGTCAACACTGAAGCTTTCTTT.

With regard to this clone: Other DNA sequences in this specimen translate into the identical CDR3. Here the CDR3 DNA reads TGTGCCAGCAGTGGAGAGACCCAGTACTTC. Amino acids: CASSGETQYF. The V call is TRBV7-8, the J call TRBJ2-5, with D hard to call. Germline V CDR1 and CDR2: SGHVS, FQNEAQ. With 6 bases removed from V and 4 bases from J, the gap between germline ends came to 3 bases. CDR3 length: 10 residues.

This clone was detected once. The chain has TRBV6-5 and TRBJ2-7; TRBD2 matches 7 bases. The V and J ends lost 7 bases and 5 bases, in that order; junction bases with no gene match: 8. CDR3 length equals 13 residues. Germline V CDR1 and CDR2: MNHEY, SVGAGI. The CDR3 region is CASKSGRMHEQYF. The CDR3 nucleotides read TGTGCCAGCAAGTCCGGGAGGATGCACGAGCAGTACTTC.

The V gene is TRBV30, the J gene TRBJ2-6, with D unresolved. Between the trimmed V and J ends, which lost 4 bases and 0 bases, there was a span of 10 bases. Germline CDR1 is GTSNPN and CDR2 is SVGIG (reference sequence). The CDR3 sequence is 15 residues long. The CDR3 sequence: CAWNSIASGANVLTF. CDR3 coding DNA: TGTGCCTGGAATTCGATAGCCTCTGGGGCCAACGTCCTGACTTTC.